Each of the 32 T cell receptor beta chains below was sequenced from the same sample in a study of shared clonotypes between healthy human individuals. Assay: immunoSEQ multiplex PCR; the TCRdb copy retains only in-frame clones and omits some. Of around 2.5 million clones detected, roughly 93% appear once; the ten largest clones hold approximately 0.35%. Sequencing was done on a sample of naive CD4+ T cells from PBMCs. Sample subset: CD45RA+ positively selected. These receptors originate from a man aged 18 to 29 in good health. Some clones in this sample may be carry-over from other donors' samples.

For the CDR3, the DNA is TGTGCCAGCAGTGAGTGGGGGACAGGGGGGCCCTACGAGCAGTACTTC. The encoded protein is CASSEWGTGGPYEQYF. The chain is built from TRBV6-1 and TRBJ2-7; TRBD1 matches 11 bases. Germline loops: CDR1 MNHNS, CDR2 SASEGT. The CDR3 is 16 amino acids. The V gene end was trimmed by 3 bases and the J gene end by 2 bases; junction bases not matched to a gene: 6.

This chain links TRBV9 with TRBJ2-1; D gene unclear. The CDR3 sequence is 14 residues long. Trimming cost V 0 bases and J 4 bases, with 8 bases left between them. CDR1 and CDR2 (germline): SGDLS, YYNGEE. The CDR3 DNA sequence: TGTGCCAGCAGCGTAGCTACGAAATACAATGAGCAGTTCTTC. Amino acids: CASSVATKYNEQFF.

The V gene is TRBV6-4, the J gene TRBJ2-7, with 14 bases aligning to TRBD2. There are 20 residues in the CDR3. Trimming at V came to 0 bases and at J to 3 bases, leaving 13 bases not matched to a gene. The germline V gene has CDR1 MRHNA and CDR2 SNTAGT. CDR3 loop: CASSDSTTSGRARPNYEQYF. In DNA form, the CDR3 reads TGTGCCAGCAGTGACTCGACGACTAGCGGGAGGGCCAGACCCAACTACGAGCAGTACTTC.

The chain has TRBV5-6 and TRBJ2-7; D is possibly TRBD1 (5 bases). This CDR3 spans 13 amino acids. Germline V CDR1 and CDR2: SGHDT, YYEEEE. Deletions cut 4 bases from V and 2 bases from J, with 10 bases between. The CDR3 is CASSTRAPYEQYF. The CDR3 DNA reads TGTGCCAGCAGCACCAGGGCACCCTACGAGCAGTACTTC.

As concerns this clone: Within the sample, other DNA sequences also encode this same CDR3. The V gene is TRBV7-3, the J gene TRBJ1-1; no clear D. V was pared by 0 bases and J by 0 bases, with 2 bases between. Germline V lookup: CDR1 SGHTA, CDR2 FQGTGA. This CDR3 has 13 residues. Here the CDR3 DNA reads TGTGCCAGCAGCTTAACAGTGAACACTGAAGCTTTCTTT. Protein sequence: CASSLTVNTEAFF.

DNA for the CDR3: TGTGCCAGCAGTTTCCCCGGGGGGAGGTTCAACGAGCAGTACTTC. As protein: CASSFPGGRFNEQYF. This chain joins TRBV28 and TRBJ2-7, with 7 bases identical to TRBD2. The V gene's germline CDR1 is MDHEN and CDR2 SYDVKM. The CDR3 has 15 residues. Trimming took 3 bases from V and 5 from J; bases not matched to a gene: 10.

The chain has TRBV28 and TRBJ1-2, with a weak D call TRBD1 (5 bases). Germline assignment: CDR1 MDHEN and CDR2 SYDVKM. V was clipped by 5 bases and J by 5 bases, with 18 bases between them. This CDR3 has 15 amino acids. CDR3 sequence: CASSQDILWGYGYTF. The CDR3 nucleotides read TGTGCCAGCAGTCAAGACATTCTCTGGGGGTATGGCTACACCTTC.

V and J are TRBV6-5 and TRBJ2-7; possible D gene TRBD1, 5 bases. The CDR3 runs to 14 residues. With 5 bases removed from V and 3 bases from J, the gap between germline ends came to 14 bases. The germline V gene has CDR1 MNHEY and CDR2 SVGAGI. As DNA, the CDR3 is TGTGCCAGCAGTCAGGGAACCAGGGTCTACGAGCAGTACTTC. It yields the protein CASSQGTRVYEQYF.

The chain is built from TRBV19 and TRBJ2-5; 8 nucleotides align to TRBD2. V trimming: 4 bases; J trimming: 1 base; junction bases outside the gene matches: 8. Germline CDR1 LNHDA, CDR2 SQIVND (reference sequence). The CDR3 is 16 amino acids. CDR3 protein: CASSTGGQGLQETQYF. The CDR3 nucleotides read TGTGCCAGTAGTACGGGAGGGCAGGGACTCCAAGAGACCCAGTACTTC.

This chain's CDR3 is CASSVKSGARTGELFF. CDR3 coding DNA: TGTGCCAGCAGTGTTAAATCGGGAGCAAGGACCGGGGAGCTGTTTTTT. The genes are TRBV6-1 and TRBJ2-2, with TRBD2 as a possible D gene (6 bases). Trimming shortened V by 4 bases and J by 5 bases, and 17 bases separated the two germline ends. Germline CDR1 reads MNHNS; CDR2 reads SASEGT. There are 16 residues in the CDR3.

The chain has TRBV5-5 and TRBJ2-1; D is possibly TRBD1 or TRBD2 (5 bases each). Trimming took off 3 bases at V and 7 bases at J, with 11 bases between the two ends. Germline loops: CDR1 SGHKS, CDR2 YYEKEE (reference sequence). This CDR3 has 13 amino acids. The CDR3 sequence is CASSSRDGNEQFF. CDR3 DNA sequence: TGTGCCAGCAGCTCCCGGGACGGGAATGAGCAGTTCTTC.

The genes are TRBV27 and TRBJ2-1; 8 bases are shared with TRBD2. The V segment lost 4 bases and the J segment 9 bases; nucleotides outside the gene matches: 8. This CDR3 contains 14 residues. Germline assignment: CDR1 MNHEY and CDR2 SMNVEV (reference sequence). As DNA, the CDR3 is TGTGCCAGCAGTTACGGGAGGGCCGGTCGTGAGCAGTTCTTC. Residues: CASSYGRAGREQFF.

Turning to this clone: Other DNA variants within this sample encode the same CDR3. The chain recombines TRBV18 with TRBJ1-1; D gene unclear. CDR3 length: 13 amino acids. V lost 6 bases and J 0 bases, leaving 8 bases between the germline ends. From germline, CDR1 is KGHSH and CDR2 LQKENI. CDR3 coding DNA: TGTGCCAGCTCCCCTGACATGAACACTGAAGCTTTCTTT. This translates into CASSPDMNTEAFF.

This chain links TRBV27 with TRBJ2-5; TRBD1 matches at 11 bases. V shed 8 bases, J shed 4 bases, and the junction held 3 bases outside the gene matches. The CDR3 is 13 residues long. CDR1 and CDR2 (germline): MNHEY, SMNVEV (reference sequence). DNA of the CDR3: TGTGCCAGCGGACAGGGGGCGGGAGAGACCCAGTACTTC. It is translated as CASGQGAGETQYF.

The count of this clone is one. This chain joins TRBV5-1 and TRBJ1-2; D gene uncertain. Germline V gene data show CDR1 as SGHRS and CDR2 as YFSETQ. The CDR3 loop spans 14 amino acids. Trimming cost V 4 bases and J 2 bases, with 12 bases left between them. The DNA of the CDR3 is TGCGCCAGCAGCCCCACGGAAGGGAACTATGGCTACACCTTC. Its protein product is CASSPTEGNYGYTF.

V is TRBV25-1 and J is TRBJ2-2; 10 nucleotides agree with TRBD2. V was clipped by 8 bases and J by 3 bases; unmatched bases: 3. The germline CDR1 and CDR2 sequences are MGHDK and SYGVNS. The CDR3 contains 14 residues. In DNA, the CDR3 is TGTGCCAGCCACAGCGGGAGGGACACCGGGGAGCTGTTTTTT. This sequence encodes CASHSGRDTGELFF.

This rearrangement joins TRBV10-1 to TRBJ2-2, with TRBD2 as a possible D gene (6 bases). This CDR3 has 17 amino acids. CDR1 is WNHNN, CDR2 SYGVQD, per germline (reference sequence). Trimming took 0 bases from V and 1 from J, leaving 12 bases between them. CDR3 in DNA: TGCGCCAGCAGTGAGTCTTTCCAGGGAGGGAACACCGGGGAGCTGTTTTTT. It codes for CASSESFQGGNTGELFF.

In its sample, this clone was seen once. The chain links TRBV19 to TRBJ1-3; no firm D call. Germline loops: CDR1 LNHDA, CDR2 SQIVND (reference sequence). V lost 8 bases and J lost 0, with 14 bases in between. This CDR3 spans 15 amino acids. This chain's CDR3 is CASHPRSNSGNTIYF. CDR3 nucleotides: TGTGCCAGTCACCCTCGGTCAAACTCTGGAAACACCATATATTTT.

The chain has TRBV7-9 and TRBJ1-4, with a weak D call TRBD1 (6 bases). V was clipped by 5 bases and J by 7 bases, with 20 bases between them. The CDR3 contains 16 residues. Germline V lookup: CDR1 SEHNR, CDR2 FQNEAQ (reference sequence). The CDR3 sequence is CASSANSQGSGEKLFF. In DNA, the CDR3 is TGTGCCAGCAGCGCCAATTCACAGGGTTCGGGTGAAAAACTGTTTTTT.

CDR3 residues: CASGTGNTEAFF. CDR3 coding DNA: TGTGCCAGCGGGACAGGGAATACTGAAGCTTTCTTT. J is TRBJ1-1 and V is TRBV7-3; 9 bases are shared with TRBD1. J gave up 5 bases and V 8 bases, and 3 bases lay outside the gene matches. Germline lookup yields CDR1 SGHTA and CDR2 FQGTGA. This CDR3 comprises 12 residues.

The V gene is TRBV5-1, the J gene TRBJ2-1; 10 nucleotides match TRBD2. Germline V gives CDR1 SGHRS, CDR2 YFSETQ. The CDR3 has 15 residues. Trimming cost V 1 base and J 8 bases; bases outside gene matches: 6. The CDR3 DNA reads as TGCGCCAGCAGCTTGCCCCTAGCGGGAGAAGATGAGCAGTTCTTC. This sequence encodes CASSLPLAGEDEQFF.

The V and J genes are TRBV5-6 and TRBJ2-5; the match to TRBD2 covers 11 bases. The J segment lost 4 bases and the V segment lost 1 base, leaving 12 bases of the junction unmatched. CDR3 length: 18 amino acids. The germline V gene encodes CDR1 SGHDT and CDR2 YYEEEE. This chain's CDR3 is CASSLRGPSLAGGETQYF. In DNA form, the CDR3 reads TGTGCCAGCAGCTTGAGGGGACCGAGCCTAGCGGGAGGAGAGACCCAGTACTTC.

The CDR3 is CASSPALAGGPDTQYF. The CDR3 region has the DNA TGCGCCAGCAGCCCCGCCCTAGCGGGGGGCCCAGATACGCAGTATTTT. The chain recombines TRBV5-1 with TRBJ2-3; 11 positions agree with TRBD2. With 4 bases clipped from V and 4 bases from J, the junction kept 8 bases outside the gene matches. CDR1 is SGHRS, CDR2 YFSETQ, per germline. This CDR3 comprises 16 residues. Variable domain in full (rest from reference TRBV5-1 and TRBJ2-3): KAGVTQTPRYLIKTRGQQVTLSCSPISGHRSVSWYQQTPGQGLQFLFEYFSETQRNKGNFPGRFSGRQFSNSRSEMNVSTLELGDSALYLCASSPALAGGPDTQYFGPGTRLTVL.

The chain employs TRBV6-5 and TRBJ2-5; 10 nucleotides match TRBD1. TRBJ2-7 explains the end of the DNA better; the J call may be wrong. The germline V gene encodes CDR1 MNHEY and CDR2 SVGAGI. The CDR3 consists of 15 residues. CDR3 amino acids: CASSYNRDRGAEQYF. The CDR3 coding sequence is TGTGCCAGCAGTTACAACCGGGACAGGGGTGCCGAGCAGTACTTC.

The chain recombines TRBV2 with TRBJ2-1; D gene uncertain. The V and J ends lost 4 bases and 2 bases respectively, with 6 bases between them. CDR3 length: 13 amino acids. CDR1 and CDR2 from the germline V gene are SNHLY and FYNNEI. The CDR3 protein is CASSALTYNEQFF. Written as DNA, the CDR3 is TGTGCCAGCAGTGCTCTGACCTACAATGAGCAGTTCTTC.

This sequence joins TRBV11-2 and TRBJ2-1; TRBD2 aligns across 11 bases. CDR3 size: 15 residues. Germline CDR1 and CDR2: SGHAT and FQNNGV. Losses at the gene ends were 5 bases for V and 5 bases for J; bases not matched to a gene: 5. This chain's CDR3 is CASSPGTSGDNEQFF. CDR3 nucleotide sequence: TGTGCCAGCAGCCCCGGGACTAGCGGAGACAATGAGCAGTTCTTC.

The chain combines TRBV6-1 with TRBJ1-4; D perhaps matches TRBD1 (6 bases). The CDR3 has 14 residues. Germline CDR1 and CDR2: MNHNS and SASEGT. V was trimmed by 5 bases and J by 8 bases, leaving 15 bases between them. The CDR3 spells CASSTQQGYEKLFF. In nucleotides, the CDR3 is TGTGCCAGCAGTACCCAACAGGGTTACGAAAAACTGTTTTTT.

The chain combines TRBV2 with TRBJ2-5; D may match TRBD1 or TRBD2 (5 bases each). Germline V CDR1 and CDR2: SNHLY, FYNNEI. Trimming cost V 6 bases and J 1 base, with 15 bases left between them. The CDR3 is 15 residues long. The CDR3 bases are TGTGCCAGCAGGCCAACTGGGGGAACCCAAGAGACCCAGTACTTC. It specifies CASRPTGGTQETQYF.

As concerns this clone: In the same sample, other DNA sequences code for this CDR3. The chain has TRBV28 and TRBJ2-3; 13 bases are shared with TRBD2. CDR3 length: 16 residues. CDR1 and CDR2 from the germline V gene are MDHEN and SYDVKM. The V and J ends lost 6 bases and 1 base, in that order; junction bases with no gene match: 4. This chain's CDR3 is CASSRTSGRGTDTQYF. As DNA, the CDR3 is TGTGCCAGCAGCCGTACTAGCGGGAGGGGCACAGATACGCAGTATTTT. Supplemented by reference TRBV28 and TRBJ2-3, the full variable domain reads DVKVTQSSRYLVKRTGEKVFLECVQDMDHENMFWYRQDPGLGLRLIYFSYDVKMKEKGDIPEGYSVSREKKERFSLILESASTNQTSMYLCASSRTSGRGTDTQYFGPGTRLTVL.

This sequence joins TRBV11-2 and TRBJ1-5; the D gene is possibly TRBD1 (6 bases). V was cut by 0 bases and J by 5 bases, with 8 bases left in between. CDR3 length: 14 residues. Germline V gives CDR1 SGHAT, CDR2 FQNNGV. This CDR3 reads CASSLERGDQPQHF. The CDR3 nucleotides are TGTGCCAGCAGCTTAGAGAGGGGGGATCAGCCCCAGCATTTT.

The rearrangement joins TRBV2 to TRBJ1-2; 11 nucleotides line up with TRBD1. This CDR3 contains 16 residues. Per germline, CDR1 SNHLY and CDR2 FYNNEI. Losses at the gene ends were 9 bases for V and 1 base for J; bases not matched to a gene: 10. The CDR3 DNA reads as TGTGCCAGTCACTGGGACAGGGGGGTGGTTAACTATGGCTACACCTTC. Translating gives CASHWDRGVVNYGYTF.

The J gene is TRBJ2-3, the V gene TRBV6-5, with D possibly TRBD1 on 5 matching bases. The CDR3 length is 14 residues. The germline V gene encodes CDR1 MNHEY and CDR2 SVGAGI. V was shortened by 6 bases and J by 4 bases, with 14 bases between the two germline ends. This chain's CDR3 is CASRASVGADTQYF. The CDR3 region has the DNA TGTGCCAGCAGGGCAAGCGTAGGGGCAGATACGCAGTATTTT.